This is a list of T cell receptor beta chains from one sample in a study of blood T cell repertoires in COVID-19. Assay used: immunoSEQ multiplex PCR; TCRdb lists only in-frame clones, some missing. The table records about 380,000 clones, roughly four fifths of them present only once. Material: peripheral blood. These receptors were taken from a human donor with acute or convalescent COVID-19. The donor label of this sample is uncertain. CDR3s include the opening cysteine and the closing phenylalanine or tryptophan. D genes are given only for firm matches. Size tells how often a clone was seen (once, few, many) or the class of an expanded clone, and some rows leave it out.

D: TRBD1
J: TRBJ2-3
V: TRBV2
size: few
CDR3: CASSDGQGVIDTQYF
DNA: TGTGCCAGCAGTGACGGGCAGGGGGTGATAGATACGCAGTATTTT

D: TRBD1
J: TRBJ1-3
V: TRBV3-1/TRBV3-2
size: .
CDR3: CASSHGTGGHDSSPIYF
DNA: TGTGCCAGCAGCCACGGGACAGGGGGCCACGATTCTAGCCCCATATATTTT

D: TRBD1
J: TRBJ1-2
V: TRBV10-1
size: .
CDR3: CASSEGTGRFGGYTF
DNA: TGCGCCAGCAGTGAGGGGACAGGGCGCTTCGGTGGCTACACCTTC

D: .
J: TRBJ2-3
V: TRBV5-1
size: .
CDR3: CASSSPRLLSTDTQYF
DNA: TGCGCCAGCAGCTCTCCTCGCCTACTTAGCACAGATACGCAGTATTTT

D: .
J: TRBJ1-3
V: TRBV6-5
size: .
CDR3: CASSFFGGDGNTIYF
DNA: TGTGCCAGCAGTTTCTTCGGGGGGGACGGAAACACCATATATTTT

D: TRBD1
J: TRBJ1-1
V: TRBV28
size: .
CDR3: CANHRGPYAEAFF
DNA: TGTGCCAACCACAGGGGCCCCTACGCGGAGGCTTTCTTT

D: .
J: TRBJ1-1
V: TRBV7-2
size: .
CDR3: CASSYSMNTEAFF
DNA: TGTGCCAGCTCCTACAGCATGAACACTGAAGCTTTCTTT

D: TRBD2
J: TRBJ2-5
V: TRBV27
size: .
CDR3: CASSLWGGRGETQYF
DNA: TGTGCCAGCAGTTTATGGGGCGGGAGAGGAGAGACCCAGTACTTC

D: .
J: TRBJ2-3
V: TRBV25-1
size: .
CDR3: CASSEYISTDTQYF
DNA: TGTGCCAGCAGTGAATATATTAGCACAGATACGCAGTATTTT

D: TRBD1
J: TRBJ2-7
V: TRBV6-5
size: .
CDR3: CASRGTGYEQYF
DNA: TGTGCCAGCAGGGGGACAGGGTACGAGCAGTACTTC

D: .
J: TRBJ1-2
V: TRBV7-2
size: .
CDR3: CASSLGRQGSGYTF
DNA: TGTGCCAGCAGCTTAGGTCGGCAGGGAAGTGGCTACACCTTC

D: .
J: TRBJ1-1
V: TRBV11-2
size: .
CDR3: CASSLGSSNTEAFF
DNA: TGTGCCAGCAGCTTGGGCAGCTCGAACACTGAAGCTTTCTTT

D: .
J: TRBJ1-4
V: TRBV4-1
size: .
CDR3: CASSLAITTANEKLFF
DNA: TGCGCCAGCAGTCTCGCAATCACCACAGCTAATGAAAAACTGTTTTTT

D: .
J: TRBJ1-1
V: TRBV5-6
size: .
CDR3: CASSLRHSITEAFF
DNA: TGTGCCAGCAGCTTGCGACATTCCATCACTGAAGCTTTCTTT

D: .
J: TRBJ1-3
V: TRBV5-1
size: once
CDR3: CASSLLSQVSGNTIYF
DNA: TGCGCCAGCAGCTTGTTATCGCAGGTTTCGGGAAACACCATATATTTT

D: .
J: TRBJ1-2
V: TRBV5-6
size: once
CDR3: CASSLTDGGYTF
DNA: TGTGCCAGCAGCTTGACAGATGGTGGCTACACCTTC

D: TRBD1
J: TRBJ2-5
V: TRBV5-1
size: .
CDR3: CASSLGDRGETQYF
DNA: TGCGCCAGCAGCTTGGGGGACAGGGGGGAGACCCAGTACTTC

D: .
J: TRBJ2-1
V: TRBV11-2
size: .
CDR3: CASSLDLLDPYNEQFF
DNA: TGTGCCAGCAGCTTAGATCTGTTAGATCCCTACAATGAGCAGTTCTTC

D: .
J: TRBJ1-4
V: TRBV20-1
size: .
CDR3: CSADLRGSLFF
DNA: TGCAGTGCTGACCTTCGGGGGAGTCTGTTTTTT

D: TRBD2
J: TRBJ2-3
V: TRBV6-6
size: .
CDR3: CASSPRGIAGRSTDTQYF
DNA: TGTGCCAGCAGTCCTCGAGGTATAGCGGGGCGAAGCACAGATACGCAGTATTTT

D: .
J: TRBJ2-7
V: TRBV12-3/TRBV12-4
size: .
CDR3: CASSLATGLGQYF
DNA: TGTGCCAGCAGTTTAGCCACAGGCCTGGGGCAGTACTTC

D: .
J: TRBJ2-5
V: TRBV5-5
size: .
CDR3: CASTYARIEETQYF
DNA: TGTGCCAGCACCTATGCCAGGATCGAAGAGACCCAGTACTTC

D: .
J: TRBJ2-7
V: TRBV19
size: .
CDR3: CASSIDATGVYEQYF
DNA: TGTGCCAGTAGTATTGATGCGACAGGTGTGTATGAGCAGTACTTC

D: .
J: TRBJ2-7
V: TRBV14
size: .
CDR3: CASSQGITTGYEQYF
DNA: TGTGCCAGCAGCCAGGGGATAACGACGGGATACGAGCAGTACTTC

D: .
J: TRBJ2-1
V: TRBV3-1/TRBV3-2
size: once
CDR3: CASSRGQPYNEQFF
DNA: TGTGCCAGCAGCCGGGGGCAGCCATACAATGAGCAGTTCTTC

D: TRBD1
J: TRBJ1-4
V: TRBV27
size: .
CDR3: CASSPRTGRSEKLFF
DNA: TGTGCCAGCAGTCCCCGGACAGGTCGGAGCGAAAAACTGTTTTTT

D: TRBD1
J: TRBJ1-1
V: TRBV6-5
size: .
CDR3: CASTPTGKVTEAFF
DNA: TGTGCCAGCACTCCGACAGGGAAGGTCACTGAAGCTTTCTTT

D: TRBD1
J: TRBJ1-2
V: TRBV6-5
size: once
CDR3: CASRAPGTGADGYTF
DNA: TGTGCCAGCAGAGCCCCCGGGACAGGGGCTGATGGCTACACCTTC